The 21 T cell receptor beta chains presented below share a single source sample, sequenced in a study of T cell responses to AZD1222 COVID-19 vaccine (dated by TCRdb to the early 2020s). The time point label on this specimen signifies: about 28 days (+/-7) after the second vaccine dose. Libraries were prepared through the immunoSEQ multiplex PCR assay. Drawn from immuneACCESS, this table holds only the in-frame rearrangements with V and J called that TCRdb kept. Clones are partly lost; checked studies trace under half to an unresolved V gene and leave the rest unexplained. This sample comprises about 140,000 clones, roughly nine tenths of them detected only once. The ten largest account for around 1.7% of the sample. The specimen was peripheral blood, collected 28 days after the second AZD1222 dose. All receptors come from an adult who received the AZD1222 COVID-19 vaccine.

The J gene is TRBJ1-2, the V gene TRBV7-2, with D possibly matching TRBD1 (6 bases). The CDR3 is 15 residues long. V was trimmed by 1 base and J by 1 base, leaving 10 bases between them. Germline V gene lookup returns CDR1 SGHTA and CDR2 FQGNSA. CDR3 in amino acids: CASSLGTDFNYGYTF. In nucleotides, the CDR3 is TGTGCCAGCAGCTTAGGGACAGACTTTAACTATGGCTACACCTTC. Full variable domain (missing parts from reference TRBV7-2 and TRBJ1-2): GAGVSQSPSNKVTEKGKDVELRCDPISGHTALYWYRQSLGQGLEFLIYFQGNSAPDKSGLPSDRFSAERTGGSVSTLTIQRTQQEDSAVYLCASSLGTDFNYGYTFGSGTRLTVV.

The chain links TRBV4-1 to TRBJ2-3, with 12 bases identical to TRBD2. Germline V gives CDR1 MGHRA, CDR2 YSYEKL. The CDR3 length is 17 residues. V shed 2 bases, J shed 0 bases, and the junction held 3 bases outside the gene matches. Written as DNA, the CDR3 is TGCGCCAGCAGCCAACCGGGACTAGCGGGTAGCACAGATACGCAGTATTTT. Protein: CASSQPGLAGSTDTQYF.

The V call is TRBV14, the J call TRBJ2-3, with a tentative D call TRBD2 (7 bases). The length of the CDR3 is 18 residues. Trimming stripped 0 bases from V and 4 bases from J, with 20 bases between. The germline CDR1 and CDR2 sequences are SGHDN and FVKESK. For the CDR3, the DNA is TGTGCCAGCAGCCAAGATCAGGGGCCGACTAGCCGGGCAGATACGCAGTATTTT. The encoded protein is CASSQDQGPTSRADTQYF. Complete variable domain (other parts from reference TRBV14 and TRBJ2-3): EAGVTQFPSHSVIEKGQTVTLRCDPISGHDNLYWYRRVMGKEIKFLLHFVKESKQDESGMPNNRFLAERTGGTYSTLKVQPAELEDSGVYFCASSQDQGPTSRADTQYFGPGTRLTVL.

This chain connects TRBV28 to TRBJ2-4; TRBD1 matches 10 bases. In germline, CDR1 is MDHEN, CDR2 SYDVKM. CDR3 length: 14 residues. J gave up 8 bases and V 7 bases, and 8 bases lay outside the gene matches. The CDR3 is CASKPRDRGDIQYF. CDR3 nucleotide sequence: TGTGCCAGCAAACCCAGGGACAGGGGTGACATTCAGTACTTC.

The chain is built from TRBV28 and TRBJ1-2; the D is unclear. This CDR3 has 17 amino acids. Germline CDR1 is MDHEN and CDR2 is SYDVKM. V was pared by 8 bases and J by 4 bases, with 26 bases between. Here the CDR3 reads CASGPPGQKYNAYGYTF. In DNA form, the CDR3 reads TGTGCCAGCGGACCCCCTGGGCAGAAGTATAACGCCTATGGCTACACCTTC.

The chain has TRBV27 and TRBJ2-7; the D is unclear. The V gene's germline CDR1 is MNHEY and CDR2 SMNVEV (reference sequence). The CDR3 totals 13 residues. V shed 3 bases and J shed 0 bases, with 6 bases lying between them. The CDR3 sequence is CASSFSNSYEQYF. DNA of the CDR3: TGTGCCAGCAGTTTTTCTAACTCCTACGAGCAGTACTTC.

J is TRBJ2-2 and V is TRBV6-2 or TRBV6-3; 7 bases line up with TRBD1. The CDR3 runs 15 residues. Germline values: CDR1 MNHEY, CDR2 SVGEGT. Trimming at V came to 5 bases and at J to 2 bases, leaving 5 bases not matched to a gene. DNA for the CDR3: TGTGCCAGCAGTCTCCGACAGGGAAACACCGGGGAGCTGTTTTTT. This sequence encodes CASSLRQGNTGELFF.

This chain connects TRBV2 to TRBJ2-7; D uncertain. The ends were cut back, 3 bases at V and 0 bases at J, with 18 bases in the middle. This CDR3 comprises 17 residues. From germline, CDR1 is SNHLY and CDR2 FYNNEI. CDR3 region: CASSDSPHAHSSYEQYF. The CDR3 nucleotides read TGTGCCAGCAGTGATTCCCCCCACGCGCACAGCTCCTACGAGCAGTACTTC.

The V and J genes are TRBV13 and TRBJ2-1; D gene uncertain. This CDR3 comprises 12 residues. From germline, CDR1 is PRHDT and CDR2 FYEKMQ (reference sequence). V lost 5 bases, J lost 9 bases, and 11 bases lay in between. DNA of the CDR3: TGTGCCAGCAGCCGGTCGAGACGTGAGCAGTTCTTC. Protein product: CASSRSRREQFF.

V gene TRBV5-4 combines with J gene TRBJ2-1; 10 bases are shared with TRBD2. From germline, CDR1 is SGHNT and CDR2 YYREEE (reference sequence). CDR3 length: 15 amino acids. Trimming removed 4 bases from V and 10 bases from J; junction bases left unmatched: 11. Written as DNA, the CDR3 is TGTGCCAGCAGCCCTACTAGCGGGAATATCGGAGAGCAGTTCTTC. It is translated as CASSPTSGNIGEQFF.

The CDR3 bases are TGTGCCAGCAGCGGGACAGCTCCTGGAAACACCATATATTTT. Translated: CASSGTAPGNTIYF. The chain employs TRBV6-5 and TRBJ1-3; 7 bases are shared with TRBD1. CDR3 size: 14 residues. CDR1 is MNHEY and CDR2 is SVGAGI in the germline V gene. V was pared by 6 bases and J by 2 bases, with 4 bases of the junction left unmatched.

This clone was seen a single time. V is TRBV7-9 and J is TRBJ1-2; possible D gene TRBD1, 5 bases. The CDR3 is 15 amino acids. V was pared by 2 bases and J by 0 bases, with 10 bases between. In germline, CDR1 is SEHNR, CDR2 FQNEAQ (reference sequence). Written as DNA, the CDR3 is TGTGCCAGCAGCTTATGGCGGGACCCTAACTATGGCTACACCTTC. Translation gives CASSLWRDPNYGYTF.

About this clone: The germline gene is not matched at one end of the junction; a read error may be the cause. The chain employs TRBV2 and TRBJ1-5; possible D gene TRBD1, 6 bases. In germline, CDR1 is SNHLY, CDR2 FYNNEI. CDR3 length: 15 residues. For the CDR3, the DNA is TGTGCCAGCAGTGACCCGGGGGCGGCGAATCGGCCCCAGCATTTT. It specifies CASSDPGAANRPQHF.

The chain carries TRBV7-8 and TRBJ1-1; D unclear. V shed 3 bases and J shed 2 bases, with 7 bases lying between them. The CDR3 runs to 13 residues. The germline V gene encodes CDR1 SGHVS and CDR2 FQNEAQ. The CDR3 loop reads CASSFTVNTEAFF. For the CDR3, the DNA is TGTGCCAGCAGCTTTACAGTTAACACTGAAGCTTTCTTT.

J is TRBJ1-6 and V is TRBV5-1; 7 bases agree with TRBD1. The length of the CDR3 is 14 residues. Trimming removed 0 bases from V and 16 bases from J; junction bases left unmatched: 10. Germline CDR1 is SGHRS and CDR2 is YFSETQ. CDR3 in amino acids: CASSLESEGALLHF. CDR3 nucleotide sequence: TGCGCCAGCAGCTTGGAGTCTGAGGGGGCGCTACTCCACTTT. Full variable domain (outside the CDR3, taken from reference TRBV5-1 and TRBJ1-6): KAGVTQTPRYLIKTRGQQVTLSCSPISGHRSVSWYQQTPGQGLQFLFEYFSETQRNKGNFPGRFSGRQFSNSRSEMNVSTLELGDSALYLCASSLESEGALLHFGNGTRLTVT.

This sequence joins TRBV2 and TRBJ1-1; D call uncertain. Germline V gene lookup returns CDR1 SNHLY and CDR2 FYNNEI. V was cut by 2 bases and J by 1 base, with 11 bases left in between. The CDR3 covers 15 residues. CDR3 in amino acids: CASSENGEGNTEAFF. DNA for the CDR3: TGTGCCAGCAGTGAAAATGGGGAGGGGAACACTGAAGCTTTCTTT.

The chain combines TRBV3-1 (or the pseudogene TRBV3-2) with TRBJ1-1, with D unclear. The CDR3 spans 19 residues. Germline V lookup: CDR1 LGHDT, CDR2 YNNKEL (reference sequence). The germline V and J ends were trimmed by 0 bases and 0 bases, with 20 bases remaining between them. The chain's CDR3 is CASSQEGLGARTVNTEAFF. The CDR3 nucleotides are TGTGCCAGCAGCCAAGAAGGGTTAGGCGCCAGAACAGTGAACACTGAAGCTTTCTTT.

The gene calls are TRBV29-1 and TRBJ2-1; maybe TRBD2 (6 bases). Deletions cut 6 bases from V and 6 bases from J, with 15 bases between. Germline V CDR1 and CDR2: SQVTM, ANQGSEA. The CDR3 covers 13 residues. CDR3 sequence (DNA): TGCAGCGTCGTTCCGGGACTGATCAATGAGCAGTTCTTC. Amino acid sequence: CSVVPGLINEQFF.

The chain combines TRBV4-1 with TRBJ2-7; 8 bases match TRBD2. CDR3 length: 19 residues. The germline V gene has CDR1 MGHRA and CDR2 YSYEKL. Trimming cost V 2 bases and J 6 bases; bases outside gene matches: 21. The CDR3 coding sequence is TGCGCCAGCAGCCAAATGGTGCCGGGAGGGCCCTCCTCGACCGTCGAGCAGTACTTC. This codes for CASSQMVPGGPSSTVEQYF.

CDR3 loop: CASSDGLAAGYEQYF. The CDR3 DNA is TGTGCCAGCAGCGACGGCCTAGCCGCGGGCTACGAGCAGTACTTC. The rearrangement joins TRBV9 to TRBJ2-7, with D possibly TRBD2 on 5 matching bases. The germline V gene encodes CDR1 SGDLS and CDR2 YYNGEE. V shed 3 bases and J shed 3 bases, with 16 bases lying between them. The CDR3 totals 15 residues.

The chain combines TRBV6-6 with TRBJ2-3; no firm D call. CDR1 is MNHNY, CDR2 SVGAGI, per germline (reference sequence). The CDR3 is 13 amino acids. V was clipped by 4 bases and J by 3 bases, with 8 bases between them. CDR3 DNA sequence: TGTGCCAGCAGTTTGCTCCAGACAGATACGCAGTATTTT. It yields the protein CASSLLQTDTQYF.